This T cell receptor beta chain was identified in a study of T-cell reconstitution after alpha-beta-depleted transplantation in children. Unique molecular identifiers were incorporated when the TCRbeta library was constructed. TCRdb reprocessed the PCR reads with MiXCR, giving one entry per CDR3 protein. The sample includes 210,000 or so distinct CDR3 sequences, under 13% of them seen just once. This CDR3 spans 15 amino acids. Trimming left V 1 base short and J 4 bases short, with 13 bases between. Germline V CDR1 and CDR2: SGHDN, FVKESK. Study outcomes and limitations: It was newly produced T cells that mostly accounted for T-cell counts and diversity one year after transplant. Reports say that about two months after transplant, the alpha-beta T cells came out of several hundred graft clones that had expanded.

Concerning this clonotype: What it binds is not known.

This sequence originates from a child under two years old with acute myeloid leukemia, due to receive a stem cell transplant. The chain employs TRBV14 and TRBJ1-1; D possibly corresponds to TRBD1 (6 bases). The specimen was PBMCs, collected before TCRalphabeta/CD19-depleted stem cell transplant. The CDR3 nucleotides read TGTGCCAGCAGCCAAGCCAGGGGCAGGGGCACTGAAGCTTTCTTT. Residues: CASSQARGRGTEAFF.